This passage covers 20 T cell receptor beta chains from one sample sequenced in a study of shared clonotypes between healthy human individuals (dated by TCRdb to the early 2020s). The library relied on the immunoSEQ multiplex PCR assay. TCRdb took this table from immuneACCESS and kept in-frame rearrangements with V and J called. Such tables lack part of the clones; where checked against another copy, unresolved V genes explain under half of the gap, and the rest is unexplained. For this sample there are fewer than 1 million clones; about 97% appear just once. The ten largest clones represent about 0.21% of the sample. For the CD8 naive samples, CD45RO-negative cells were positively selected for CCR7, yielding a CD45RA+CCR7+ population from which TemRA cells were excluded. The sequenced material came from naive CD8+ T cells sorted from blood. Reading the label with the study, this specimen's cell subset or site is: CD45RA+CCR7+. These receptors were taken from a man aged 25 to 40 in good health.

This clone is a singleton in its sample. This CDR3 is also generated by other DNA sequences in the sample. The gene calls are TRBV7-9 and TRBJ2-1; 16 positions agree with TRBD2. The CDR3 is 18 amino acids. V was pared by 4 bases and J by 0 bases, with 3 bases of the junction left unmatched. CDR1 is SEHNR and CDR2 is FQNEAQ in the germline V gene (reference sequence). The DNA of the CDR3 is TGTGCCAGCAGCTCGGGACTAGCGGGGGGGAGCTCCTACAATGAGCAGTTCTTC. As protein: CASSSGLAGGSSYNEQFF.

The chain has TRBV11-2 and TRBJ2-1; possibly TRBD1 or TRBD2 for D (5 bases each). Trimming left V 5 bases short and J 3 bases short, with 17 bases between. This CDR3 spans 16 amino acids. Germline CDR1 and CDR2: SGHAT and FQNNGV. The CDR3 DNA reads TGTGCCAGCAGCATCCCAGGGAGACGTCTCTACAATGAGCAGTTCTTC. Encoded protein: CASSIPGRRLYNEQFF.

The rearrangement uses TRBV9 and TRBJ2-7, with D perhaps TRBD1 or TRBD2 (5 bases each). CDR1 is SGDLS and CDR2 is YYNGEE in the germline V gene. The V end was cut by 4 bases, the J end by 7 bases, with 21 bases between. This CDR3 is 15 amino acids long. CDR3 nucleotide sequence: TGTGCCAGCAGCTCCGCCCCGGGACCAGATAAAGAGCAGTACTTC. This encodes CASSSAPGPDKEQYF.

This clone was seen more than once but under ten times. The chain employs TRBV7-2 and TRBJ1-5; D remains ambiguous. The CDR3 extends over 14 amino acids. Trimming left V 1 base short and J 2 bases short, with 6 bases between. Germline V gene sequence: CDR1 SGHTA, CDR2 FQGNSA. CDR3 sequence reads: CASSLGLGNQPQHF. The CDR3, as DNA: TGTGCCAGCAGCTTAGGGTTAGGCAATCAGCCCCAGCATTTT.

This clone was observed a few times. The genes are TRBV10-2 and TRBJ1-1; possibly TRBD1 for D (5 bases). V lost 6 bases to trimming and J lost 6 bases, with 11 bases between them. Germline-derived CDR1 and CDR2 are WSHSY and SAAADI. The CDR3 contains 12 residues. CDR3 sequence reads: CASRGGGPEAFF. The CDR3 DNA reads TGCGCCAGCAGGGGGGGAGGTCCTGAAGCTTTCTTT.

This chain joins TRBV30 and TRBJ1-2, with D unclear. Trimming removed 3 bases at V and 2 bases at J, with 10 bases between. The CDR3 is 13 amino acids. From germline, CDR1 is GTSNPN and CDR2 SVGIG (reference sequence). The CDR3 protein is CAWSSDPNYGYTF. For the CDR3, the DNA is TGTGCCTGGAGCTCGGATCCCAACTATGGCTACACCTTC.

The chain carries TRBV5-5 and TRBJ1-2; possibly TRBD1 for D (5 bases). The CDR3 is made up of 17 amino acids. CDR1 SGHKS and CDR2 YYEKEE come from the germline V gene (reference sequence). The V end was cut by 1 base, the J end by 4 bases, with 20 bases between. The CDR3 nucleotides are TGTGCCAGCAGCTTGCTGGCCGAGGGGACGACTTTCTATGGCTACACCTTC. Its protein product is CASSLLAEGTTFYGYTF. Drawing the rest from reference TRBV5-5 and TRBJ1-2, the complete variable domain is DAGVTQSPTHLIKTRGQQVTLRCSPISGHKSVSWYQQVLGQGPQFIFQYYEKEERGRGNFPDRFSARQFPNYSSELNVNALLLGDSALYLCASSLLAEGTTFYGYTFGSGTRLTVV.

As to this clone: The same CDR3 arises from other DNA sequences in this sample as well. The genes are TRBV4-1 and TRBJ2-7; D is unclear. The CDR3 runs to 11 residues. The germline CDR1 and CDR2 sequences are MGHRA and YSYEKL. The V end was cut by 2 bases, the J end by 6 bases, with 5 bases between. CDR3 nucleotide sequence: TGCGCCAGCAGCCAACTAGGCGAGCAGTACTTC. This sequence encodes CASSQLGEQYF.

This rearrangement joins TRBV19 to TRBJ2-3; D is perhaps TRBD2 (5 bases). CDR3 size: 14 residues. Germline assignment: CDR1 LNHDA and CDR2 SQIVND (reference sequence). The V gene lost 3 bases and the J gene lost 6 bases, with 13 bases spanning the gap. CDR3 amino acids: CASSIAAAWDTQYF. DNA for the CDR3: TGTGCCAGTAGTATTGCAGCGGCTTGGGATACGCAGTATTTT.

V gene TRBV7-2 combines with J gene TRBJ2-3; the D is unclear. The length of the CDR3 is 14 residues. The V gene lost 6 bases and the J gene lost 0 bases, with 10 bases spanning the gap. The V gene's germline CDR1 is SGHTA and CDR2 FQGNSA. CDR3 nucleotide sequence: TGTGCCAGCAGTCCAATTGGCAGCACAGATACGCAGTATTTT. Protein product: CASSPIGSTDTQYF. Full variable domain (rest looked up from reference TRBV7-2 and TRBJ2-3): GAGVSQSPSNKVTEKGKDVELRCDPISGHTALYWYRQSLGQGLEFLIYFQGNSAPDKSGLPSDRFSAERTGGSVSTLTIQRTQQEDSAVYLCASSPIGSTDTQYFGPGTRLTVL.

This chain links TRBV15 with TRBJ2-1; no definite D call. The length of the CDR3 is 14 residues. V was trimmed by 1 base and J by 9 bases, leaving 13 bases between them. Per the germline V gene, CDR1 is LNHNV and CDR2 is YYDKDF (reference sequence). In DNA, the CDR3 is TGTGCCACCAGCAGAGCGGGCCCAGGTAGTGAGCAGTTCTTC. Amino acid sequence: CATSRAGPGSEQFF.

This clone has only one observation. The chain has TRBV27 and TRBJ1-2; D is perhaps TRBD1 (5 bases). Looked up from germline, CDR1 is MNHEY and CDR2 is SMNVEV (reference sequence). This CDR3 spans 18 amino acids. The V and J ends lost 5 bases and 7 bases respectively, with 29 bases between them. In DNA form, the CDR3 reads TGTGCCAGCAGTCCCCTAGGTGTGAGCGGGACGCGCGGTGGTGGCTACACCTTC. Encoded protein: CASSPLGVSGTRGGGYTF.

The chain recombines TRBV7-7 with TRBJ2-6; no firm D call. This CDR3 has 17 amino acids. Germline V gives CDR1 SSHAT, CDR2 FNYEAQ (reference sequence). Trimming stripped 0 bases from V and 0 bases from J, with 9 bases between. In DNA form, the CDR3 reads TGTGCCAGCAGCTTAGCTCAAAGTCCCTCTGGGGCCAACGTCCTGACTTTC. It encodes CASSLAQSPSGANVLTF. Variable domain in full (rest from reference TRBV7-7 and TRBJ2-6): GAGVSQSPRYKVTKRGQDVTLRCDPISSHATLYWYQQALGQGPEFLTYFNYEAQPDKSGLPSDRFSAERPEGSISTLTIQRTEQRDSAMYRCASSLAQSPSGANVLTFGAGSRLTVL.

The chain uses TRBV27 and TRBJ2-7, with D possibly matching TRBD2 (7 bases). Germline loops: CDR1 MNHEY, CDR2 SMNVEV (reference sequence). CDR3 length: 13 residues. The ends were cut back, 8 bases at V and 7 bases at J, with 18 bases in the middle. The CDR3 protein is CASQGGRAREQYF. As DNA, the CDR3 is TGTGCCAGCCAAGGGGGGAGGGCTCGTGAGCAGTACTTC.

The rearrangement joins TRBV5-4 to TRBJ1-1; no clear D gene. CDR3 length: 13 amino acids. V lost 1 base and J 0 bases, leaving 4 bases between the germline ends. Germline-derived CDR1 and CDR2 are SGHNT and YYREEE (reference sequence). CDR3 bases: TGTGCCAGCAGCTTGTCGATGAACACTGAAGCTTTCTTT. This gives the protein CASSLSMNTEAFF.

The CDR3 loop reads CASSTYPGTAAYEQYF. In DNA form, the CDR3 reads TGTGCCAGCAGCACGTACCCCGGGACAGCGGCCTACGAGCAGTACTTC. This chain connects TRBV7-8 to TRBJ2-7; 7 nucleotides align to TRBD1. With V trimmed by 5 bases and J by 2 bases, 12 bases remained unmatched. Germline V gene data show CDR1 as SGHVS and CDR2 as FQNEAQ. The CDR3 is 16 amino acids.

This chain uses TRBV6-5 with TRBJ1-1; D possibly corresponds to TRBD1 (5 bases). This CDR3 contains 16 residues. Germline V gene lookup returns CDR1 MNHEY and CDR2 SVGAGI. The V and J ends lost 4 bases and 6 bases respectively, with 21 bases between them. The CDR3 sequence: CASSSEGDAWGSEAFF. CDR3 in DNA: TGTGCCAGCAGTTCAGAGGGTGACGCCTGGGGGTCTGAAGCTTTCTTT.

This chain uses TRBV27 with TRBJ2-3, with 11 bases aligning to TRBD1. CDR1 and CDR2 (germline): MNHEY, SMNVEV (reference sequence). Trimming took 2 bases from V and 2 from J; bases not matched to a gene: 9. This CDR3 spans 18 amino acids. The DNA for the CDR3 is TGTGCCAGCAGTTTAGGGCGGACAGGGGGCCCATTCACAGATACGCAGTATTTT. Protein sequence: CASSLGRTGGPFTDTQYF.

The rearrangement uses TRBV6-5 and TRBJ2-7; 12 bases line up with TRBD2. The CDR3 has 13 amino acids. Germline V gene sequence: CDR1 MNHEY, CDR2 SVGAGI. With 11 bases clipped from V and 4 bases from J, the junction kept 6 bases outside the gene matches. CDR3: CASGLAGKYEQYF. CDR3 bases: TGTGCCTCTGGACTAGCGGGAAAGTACGAGCAGTACTTC.

The CDR3 DNA reads TGTGCCAGCAGCTTTCAAAACATTCAGTACTTC. This sequence encodes CASSFQNIQYF. This rearrangement joins TRBV13 to TRBJ2-4; D ambiguous. The V end lost 3 bases, the J end lost 5 bases, and 2 bases lay between the germline ends. The CDR3 extends over 11 amino acids. Germline CDR1 PRHDT, CDR2 FYEKMQ (reference sequence).